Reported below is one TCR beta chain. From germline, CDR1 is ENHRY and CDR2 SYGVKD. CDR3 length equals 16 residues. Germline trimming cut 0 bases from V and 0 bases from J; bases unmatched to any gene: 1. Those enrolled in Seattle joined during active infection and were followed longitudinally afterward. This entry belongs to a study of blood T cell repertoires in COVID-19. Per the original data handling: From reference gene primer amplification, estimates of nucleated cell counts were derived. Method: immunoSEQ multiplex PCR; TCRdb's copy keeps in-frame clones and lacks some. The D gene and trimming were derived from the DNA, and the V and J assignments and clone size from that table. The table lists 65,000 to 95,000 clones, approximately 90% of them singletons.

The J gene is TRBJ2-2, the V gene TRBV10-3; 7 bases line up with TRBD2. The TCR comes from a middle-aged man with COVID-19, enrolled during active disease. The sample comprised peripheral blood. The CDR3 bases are TGTGCCATCAGTGAGTCTCTAGCGGCGAACACCGGGGAGCTGTTTTTT. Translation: CAISESLAANTGELFF.